This TCR beta chain comes out of a study of blood T cell repertoires in COVID-19. The protocol was immunoSEQ multiplex PCR, while the TCRdb copy is restricted to in-frame clones and leaves out a portion. This sample yields 150,000 to 200,000 clones, of which 82% are seen a single time; around 5.2% belongs to the top ten. This clone was counted a single time. Sequenced: PBMCs or T cells enriched from blood (not recorded which). This TCR was recovered from an older woman with acute COVID-19.

The CDR3 nucleotides read TGTGCCAGTAGTATAGTACGGGCAGGGTCCGGGGAGCTGTTTTTT. Translated: CASSIVRAGSGELFF. This chain connects TRBV19 to TRBJ2-2; a weak D match, TRBD1 (5 bases). The germline CDR1 and CDR2 sequences are LNHDA and SQIVND (reference sequence). This CDR3 contains 15 residues. The V and J ends lost 1 base and 6 bases respectively, with 12 bases between them.